This paragraph covers one T cell receptor (beta chain) sequence. What it binds is not known. Looked up from germline, CDR1 is SGHKS and CDR2 is YYEKEE (reference sequence). The V end lost 5 bases, the J end lost 5 bases, and 13 bases lay between the germline ends. This CDR3 is built from 13 residues. This sample is drawn from a study of beta chain features in type 1 diabetes. Every bit of the isolated RNA underwent reverse transcription, so sequencing read expressed TCRB transcripts. Data came from immunoSEQ multiplex PCR; TCRdb stores just in-frame clones and leaves some out. Among 250,000 to 400,000 clones listed, 14% were seen once. Purity (above 95%) was reached by all sorted populations. Study observations and caveats: Naive, central memory and regulatory TCRB repertoires appeared more similar among patients than healthy donors. No resolution was reached here on whether HLA type influences TCRB rearrangement. There was a moderate but significant shortening of TCRB CDR3s in all four CD4+ subsets of Type 1 diabetes patients.

The V call is TRBV5-5, the J call TRBJ2-5, with TRBD1 as a possible D gene (5 bases). Sequences were obtained from central memory CD4+ T cells from blood. The receptor's source is a young man in good health. The CDR3 here is CASSSGQRETQYF. CDR3 nucleotide sequence: TGTGCCAGCAGTTCTGGACAAAGGGAGACCCAGTACTTC.